This T cell receptor beta chain was recorded in a study of blood T cell repertoires in COVID-19. Sequencing was performed with immunoSEQ multiplex PCR; in TCRdb, only in-frame clones are kept and a portion is missing. The profile covers roughly 200,000 clones, with 90% appearing a single time and 1.2% taken by the ten largest. CDR3 size: 11 residues. Trimming shortened V by 7 bases and J by 3 bases, and 6 bases separated the two germline ends. CDR1 MGHDK and CDR2 SYGVNS come from the germline V gene. The chain employs TRBV25-1 and TRBJ1-1; no clear D. This TCR came from a man under 40 who had recovered from COVID-19. Sequenced: PBMCs or T cells enriched from blood (not recorded which). The CDR3 loop reads CASKRYTEAFF. The DNA of the CDR3 is TGTGCCAGCAAACGGTACACTGAAGCTTTCTTT. Full variable domain (remainder filled in from reference TRBV25-1 and TRBJ1-1): EADIYQTPRYLVIGTGKKITLECSQTMGHDKMYWYQQDPGMELHLIHYSYGVNSTEKGDLSSESTVSRIRTEHFPLTLESARPSHTSQYLCASKRYTEAFFGQGTRLTVV.